The clone carrying this T cell receptor (beta chain) appeared many times. Its antigen is as yet unknown. TCRbeta library construction was performed incorporating unique molecular identifiers. TCRdb itself ran the PCR reads through MiXCR, one entry per CDR3 protein. The sample consists of fewer than 550,000 distinct CDR3 sequences, over 10% of them appearing once. The data stem from a study of T-cell reconstitution after alpha-beta-depleted transplantation in children. Germline V CDR1 and CDR2: MDHEN, SYDVKM. Trimming left V 2 bases short and J 5 bases short, with 9 bases between. This CDR3 spans 13 amino acids. Study findings and constraints: It was reported that alpha-beta T cells came from several hundred expanded graft clones (about two months after transplant).

The origin of this receptor is a female patient younger than 10 who had a stem cell transplant for aplastic anemia, so the T cells may come from the graft donor. The sample was PBMCs, mostly from graft donor cells, taken 180 days after TCRalphabeta/CD19-depleted stem cell transplant. This chain links TRBV28 with TRBJ2-5; D perhaps matches TRBD2 (5 bases). CDR3 sequence: CASSLRGFETQYF. The CDR3 nucleotides are TGTGCCAGCAGTTTAAGAGGGTTTGAGACCCAGTACTTC.